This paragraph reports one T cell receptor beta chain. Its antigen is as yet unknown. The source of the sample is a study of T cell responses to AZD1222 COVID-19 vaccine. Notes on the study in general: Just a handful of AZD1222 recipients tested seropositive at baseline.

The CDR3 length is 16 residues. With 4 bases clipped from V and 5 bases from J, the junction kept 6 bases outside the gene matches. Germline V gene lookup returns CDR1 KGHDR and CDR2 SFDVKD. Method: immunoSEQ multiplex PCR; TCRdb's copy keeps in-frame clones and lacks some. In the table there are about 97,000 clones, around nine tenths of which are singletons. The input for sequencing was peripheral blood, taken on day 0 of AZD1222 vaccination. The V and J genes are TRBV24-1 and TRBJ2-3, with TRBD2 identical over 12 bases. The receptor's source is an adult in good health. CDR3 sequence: CATSDRTSGEIDTQYF. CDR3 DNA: TGTGCCACCAGTGACCGGACTAGCGGGGAAATAGATACGCAGTATTTT.